The present TCR beta chain was sequenced within a study of T cell changes during pregnancy in multiple sclerosis. The CDR3 runs 14 residues. Germline V gene data show CDR1 as MNHEY and CDR2 as SMNVEV (reference sequence). Trimming took 6 bases from V and 4 from J, leaving 13 bases between them. Generated by immunoSEQ multiplex PCR, the TCRdb table keeps only in-frame clones and is missing some. Of around 92,000 clones in the sample, 85% to 95% were seen once. This receptor was taken from a female donor with multiple sclerosis, enrolled in a pregnancy study. Sequenced here: peripheral blood, sampled in the third trimester of pregnancy. This chain joins TRBV27 and TRBJ1-5, with D tentatively TRBD1 (5 bases). The CDR3 spells CASSLRQSNQPQHF. CDR3 sequence (DNA): TGTGCCAGCAGCCTTAGACAGTCTAATCAGCCCCAGCATTTT.